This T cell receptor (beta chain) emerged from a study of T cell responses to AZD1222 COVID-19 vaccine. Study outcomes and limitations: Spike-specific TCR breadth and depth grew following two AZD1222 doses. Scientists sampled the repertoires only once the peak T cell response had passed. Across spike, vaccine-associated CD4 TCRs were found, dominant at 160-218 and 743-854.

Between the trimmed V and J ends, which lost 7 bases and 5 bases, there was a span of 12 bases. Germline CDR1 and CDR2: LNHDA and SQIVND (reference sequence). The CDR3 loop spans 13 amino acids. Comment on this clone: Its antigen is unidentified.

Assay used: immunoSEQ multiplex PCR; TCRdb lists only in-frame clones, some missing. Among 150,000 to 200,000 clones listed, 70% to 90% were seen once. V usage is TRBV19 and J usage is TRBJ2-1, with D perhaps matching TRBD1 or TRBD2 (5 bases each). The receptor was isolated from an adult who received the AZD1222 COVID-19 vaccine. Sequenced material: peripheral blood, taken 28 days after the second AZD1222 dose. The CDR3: CASISGLNNEQFF. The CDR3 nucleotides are TGTGCCAGTATTTCGGGGCTAAACAATGAGCAGTTCTTC.